The 3 T cell receptor beta chains presented below share a single source sample, sequenced in a study of PD-L1 blockade in urothelial cancer. Sample time point: peripheral blood 6 weeks after treatment start. Data came from immunoSEQ multiplex PCR; TCRdb stores just in-frame clones and leaves some out. This table has around 110,000 clones, 85% to 90% appearing once. The sample here was PBMCs, taken around atezolizumab (anti-PD-L1) treatment. These receptors were obtained from a man between 60 and 75 years old with urothelial cancer.

The chain is built from TRBV2 and TRBJ2-3; 13 nucleotides match TRBD2. Germline V gives CDR1 SNHLY, CDR2 FYNNEI. J lost 14 bases, V lost 7 bases, and 9 bases had no gene match. This CDR3 contains 13 residues. CDR3 nucleotide sequence: TGTGCCAGCAACCTACTAGCGGGGGGGCTTGGGTATTTT. Amino acid sequence: CASNLLAGGLGYF.

This chain joins TRBV21-1 and TRBJ1-1; the D call TRBD1 from the table was never checked on the DNA. TRBV21-1 is noted as a pseudogene. The CDR3 length is 16 residues. The CDR3 protein is CASSKKYGTPNTEAFF. The CDR3 DNA reads as TGTGCCAGCAGCAAGAAATACGGGACACCGAACACTGAAGCTTTCTTT.

The chain joins TRBV5-5 to TRBJ1-2, with a possible D match to TRBD1 (6 bases). Germline V gene lookup returns CDR1 SGHKS and CDR2 YYEKEE (reference sequence). CDR3 length equals 16 residues. The V and J ends lost 0 bases and 5 bases respectively, with 17 bases between them. The CDR3 DNA follows: TGTGCCAGCAGCTTGGCCTTTTGGACAGAGACGTATGGCTACACCTTC. Translation: CASSLAFWTETYGYTF.